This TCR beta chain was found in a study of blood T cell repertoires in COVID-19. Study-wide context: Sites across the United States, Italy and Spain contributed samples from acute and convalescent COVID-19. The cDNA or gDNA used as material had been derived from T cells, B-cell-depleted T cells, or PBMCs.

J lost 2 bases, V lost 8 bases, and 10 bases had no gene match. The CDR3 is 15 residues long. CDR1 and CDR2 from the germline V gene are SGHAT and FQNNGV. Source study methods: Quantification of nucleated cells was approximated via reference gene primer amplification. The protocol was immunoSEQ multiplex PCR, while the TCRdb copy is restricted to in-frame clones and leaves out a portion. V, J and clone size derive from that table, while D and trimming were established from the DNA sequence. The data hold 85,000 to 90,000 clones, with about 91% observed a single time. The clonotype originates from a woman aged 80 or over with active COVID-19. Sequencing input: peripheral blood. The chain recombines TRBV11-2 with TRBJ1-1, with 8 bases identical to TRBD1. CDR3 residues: CASGFTGTGNTEAFF. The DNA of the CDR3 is TGTGCCAGCGGATTCACCGGGACAGGAAACACTGAAGCTTTCTTT.